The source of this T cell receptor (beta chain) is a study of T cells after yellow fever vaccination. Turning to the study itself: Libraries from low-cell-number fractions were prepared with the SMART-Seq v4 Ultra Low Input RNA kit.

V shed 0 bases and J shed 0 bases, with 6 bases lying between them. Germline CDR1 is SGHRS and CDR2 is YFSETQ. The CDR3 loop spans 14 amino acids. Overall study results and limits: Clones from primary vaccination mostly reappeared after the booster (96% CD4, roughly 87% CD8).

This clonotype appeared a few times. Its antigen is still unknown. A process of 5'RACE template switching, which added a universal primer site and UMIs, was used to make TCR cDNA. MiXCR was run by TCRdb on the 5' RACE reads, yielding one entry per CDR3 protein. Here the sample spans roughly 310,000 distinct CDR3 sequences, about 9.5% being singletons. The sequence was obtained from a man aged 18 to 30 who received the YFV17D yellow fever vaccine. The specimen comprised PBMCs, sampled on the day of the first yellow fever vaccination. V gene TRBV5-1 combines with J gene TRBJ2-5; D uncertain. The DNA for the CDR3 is TGCGCCAGCAGCTTGGTGGCAGACCAAGAGACCCAGTACTTC. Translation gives CASSLVADQETQYF. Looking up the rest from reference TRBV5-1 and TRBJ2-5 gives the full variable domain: KAGVTQTPRYLIKTRGQQVTLSCSPISGHRSVSWYQQTPGQGLQFLFEYFSETQRNKGNFPGRFSGRQFSNSRSEMNVSTLELGDSALYLCASSLVADQETQYFGPGTRLLVL.